Following are 15 T cell receptor beta chains from one sample sequenced in a study of T cells after yellow fever vaccination. Each CDR3 protein is one row after TCRdb ran MiXCR on the 5' RACE reads. The profile covers roughly 500,000 distinct CDR3 sequences, with roughly 21% appearing a single time and 14% taken by the ten largest. Source: PBMCs, taken 15 days after the yellow fever booster vaccination. Receptors were obtained from a man aged 25-45 years who received the YFV17D yellow fever vaccine.

This clonotype came up a few times. The gene calls are TRBV7-2 and TRBJ1-1; 7 bases match TRBD1. Trimming took 3 bases from V and 1 from J; bases not matched to a gene: 8. Germline V gives CDR1 SGHTA, CDR2 FQGNSA. This CDR3 has 16 residues. CDR3 sequence reads: CASSFLLTGTNTEAFF. DNA of the CDR3: TGTGCCAGCAGCTTTTTATTGACAGGGACGAACACTGAAGCTTTCTTT.

This sequence joins TRBV7-9 and TRBJ1-1; D unclear. The germline gives CDR1 SEHNR, CDR2 FQNEAQ (reference sequence). Trimming removed 7 bases from V and 1 base from J, with 10 bases in between. This CDR3 is 13 amino acids long. CDR3 coding DNA: TGTGCCAGCAACGAGGCGCCGAACACTGAAGCTTTCTTT. This encodes CASNEAPNTEAFF.

This clonotype was counted a few times. The chain is built from TRBV6-5 and TRBJ2-1, with a weak D call TRBD1 (6 bases). Between the trimmed V and J ends, which lost 4 bases and 10 bases, there was a span of 17 bases. The CDR3 extends over 14 amino acids. Per the germline V gene, CDR1 is MNHEY and CDR2 is SVGAGI. The CDR3 coding sequence is TGTGCCAGCAGTTTAGGGGGTTGGGGTTTCGAGCAGTTCTTC. It is translated as CASSLGGWGFEQFF.

This clonotype was seen a handful of times. The chain employs TRBV7-6 and TRBJ2-7; 7 positions match TRBD1. The CDR3 has 14 residues. Per the germline V gene, CDR1 is SGHVS and CDR2 is FNYEAQ. V lost 5 bases, J lost 6 bases, and 10 bases stayed unmatched. The CDR3 bases are TGTGCCAGCAGCGCCAGGGGCACAGGGGCCGAGCAGTACTTC. Amino acid sequence: CASSARGTGAEQYF.

This rearrangement joins TRBV6-1 to TRBJ1-4, with D tentatively TRBD1 (6 bases). Germline CDR1 MNHNS, CDR2 SASEGT. CDR3 length: 16 residues. V lost 6 bases, J lost 7 bases, and 21 bases lay in between. DNA of the CDR3: TGTGCCAGCAGCGGGGGCCAGCCGGGGTACGGTGAAAAACTGTTTTTT. Amino acid sequence: CASSGGQPGYGEKLFF.

Only a few counts were recorded for this clonotype. This chain connects TRBV6-2 or TRBV6-3 to TRBJ2-7; D is possibly TRBD2 (6 bases). Germline lookup yields CDR1 MNHEY and CDR2 SVGEGT. This CDR3 contains 16 residues. Between the trimmed V and J ends, which lost 8 bases and 2 bases, there was a span of 22 bases. The CDR3 loop reads CASSQGGGRATYEQYF. CDR3 in DNA: TGTGCCAGCTCCCAGGGAGGTGGCAGGGCGACCTACGAGCAGTACTTC.

At least ten counts were recorded for this clonotype. The chain employs TRBV20-1 and TRBJ2-7; 7 bases map to TRBD2. Trimming removed 1 base from V and 3 bases from J; junction bases left unmatched: 15. This CDR3 comprises 17 residues. Germline CDR1 reads DFQATT; CDR2 reads SNEGSKA (reference sequence). The CDR3 is CSARALIETGGFYEQYF. The DNA of the CDR3 is TGCAGTGCTAGAGCCCTGATCGAGACGGGAGGATTCTACGAGCAGTACTTC.

This chain joins TRBV24-1 and TRBJ2-7; TRBD1 is a possible D gene (6 bases). Germline lookup yields CDR1 KGHDR and CDR2 SFDVKD. The CDR3 is made up of 17 amino acids. V was shortened by 0 bases and J by 0 bases, with 14 bases between the two germline ends. The CDR3 protein is CATSDLGPQGRSYEQYF. The CDR3 region has the DNA TGTGCCACCAGTGATTTGGGGCCGCAGGGGCGCTCCTACGAGCAGTACTTC.

Only a few counts were recorded for this clonotype. J is TRBJ2-3 and V is TRBV5-1, with TRBD2 identical over 13 bases. The V segment lost 4 bases and the J segment 9 bases; nucleotides outside the gene matches: 20. Per the germline V gene, CDR1 is SGHRS and CDR2 is YFSETQ. CDR3 length: 19 amino acids. Here the CDR3 DNA reads TGCGCCAGCAGCAGGAGGCCGATTACTAGCGGGAGGGCCCCTGAGACGCAGTATTTT. It yields the protein CASSRRPITSGRAPETQYF.

This clonotype was detected only once. V is TRBV12-3 or TRBV12-4 and J is TRBJ2-1; D may be TRBD2 (5 bases). Trimming shortened V by 11 bases and J by 7 bases, and 9 bases separated the two germline ends. The CDR3 has 10 residues. In DNA form, the CDR3 reads TGTGCCTCCGGGGAGAATGAGCAGTTCTTC. Encoded protein: CASGENEQFF.

V gene TRBV27 combines with J gene TRBJ2-3, with 11 bases matching TRBD2. Germline CDR1 and CDR2: MNHEY and SMNVEV (reference sequence). V was pared by 0 bases and J by 4 bases, with 3 bases of the junction left unmatched. This CDR3 comprises 16 residues. The CDR3 spells CASSLSLAGGADTQYF. In nucleotides, the CDR3 is TGTGCCAGCAGTTTATCGCTAGCGGGGGGAGCAGATACGCAGTATTTT.

The rearrangement links TRBV20-1 to TRBJ2-4, with D unclear. Germline V CDR1 and CDR2: DFQATT, SNEGSKA (reference sequence). The CDR3 has 13 amino acids. V lost 3 bases to trimming and J lost 0 bases, with 6 bases between them. CDR3 sequence: CSASRLAKNIQYF. The CDR3 DNA reads TGCAGTGCTAGCCGACTAGCCAAAAACATTCAGTACTTC.

The gene calls are TRBV24-1 and TRBJ2-5; D gene uncertain. V was cut by 4 bases and J by 2 bases, with 13 bases left in between. Germline CDR1 reads KGHDR; CDR2 reads SFDVKD. The CDR3 is 15 amino acids. In nucleotides, the CDR3 is TGTGCCACCAGTGACGACAAGGTCGATCAAGAGACCCAGTACTTC. Its translation: CATSDDKVDQETQYF.

The V call is TRBV5-1, the J call TRBJ2-1, with 9 bases matching TRBD2. Unmatched junction bases numbered 5, after V lost 7 bases and J lost 6 bases. There are 13 residues in the CDR3. Germline V gene sequence: CDR1 SGHRS, CDR2 YFSETQ. CDR3 coding DNA: TGCGCCAGCGTAGCGGGGGAGGGCAATGAGCAGTTCTTC. Amino acids: CASVAGEGNEQFF.

This clonotype was seen only once. One end of the junction does not line up with germline, which may come from a read error. The chain recombines TRBV4-2 with TRBJ2-5; D call uncertain. The CDR3 runs to 14 residues. Germline CDR1 reads LGHNA; CDR2 reads YNFKEQ. The CDR3 bases are TGTGCCATCAGCCCTGGGCTTAGCTACGAGACCCAGTACTTC. Translated, it gives CAISPGLSYETQYF.